The 26 T cell receptor beta chains listed next were all sequenced from one sample in a study of T cell responses to AZD1222 COVID-19 vaccine. Measured with immunoSEQ multiplex PCR; TCRdb has only the in-frame clones, and not every one. The sample consists of about 150,000 clones, about 88% of them appearing once. Specimen: peripheral blood, collected after recovery from COVID-19. The receptors derive from an adult who had recovered from COVID-19.

The chain combines TRBV29-1 with TRBJ2-5, with D uncertain. CDR1 and CDR2 from the germline V gene are SQVTM and ANQGSEA. The CDR3 length is 12 residues. Trimming left V 3 bases short and J 1 base short, with 6 bases between. The CDR3: CSVDVSQETQYF. CDR3 sequence (DNA): TGCAGCGTTGATGTCAGCCAAGAGACCCAGTACTTC.

The chain joins TRBV10-3 to TRBJ2-7, with D perhaps TRBD1 (6 bases). CDR3 length: 14 amino acids. V was shortened by 5 bases and J by 3 bases, with 14 bases between the two germline ends. CDR1 is ENHRY and CDR2 is SYGVKD in the germline V gene. The CDR3 region has the DNA TGTGCCATCAGTTCCCGGACAGAAATCTACGAGCAGTACTTC. This translates into CAISSRTEIYEQYF.

This clone showed up just once. The rearrangement links TRBV18 to TRBJ1-2; D perhaps matches TRBD1 (5 bases). The V end lost 3 bases, the J end lost 0 bases, and 8 bases lay between the germline ends. The CDR3 length is 14 residues. Germline V gives CDR1 KGHSH, CDR2 LQKENI. The CDR3 loop reads CASSPDTPNYGYTF. The DNA of the CDR3 is TGTGCCAGCTCACCGGACACCCCTAACTATGGCTACACCTTC.

The chain is built from TRBV3-1 (or the pseudogene TRBV3-2) and TRBJ2-3; D gene unclear. The V gene's germline CDR1 is LGHDT and CDR2 YNNKEL (reference sequence). The CDR3 length is 15 residues. The ends were cut back, 3 bases at V and 1 base at J, with 11 bases in the middle. The CDR3 DNA sequence: TGTGCCAGCAGCCAGACGCCGGCGGGCACAGATACGCAGTATTTT. Translating it yields CASSQTPAGTDTQYF.

The chain is built from TRBV9 and TRBJ1-2; no reliable D call. Germline CDR1 is SGDLS and CDR2 is YYNGEE. Trimming cost V 0 bases and J 1 base, with 7 bases left between them. CDR3 length: 14 residues. CDR3 residues: CASSVGRNNYGYTF. CDR3 coding DNA: TGTGCCAGCAGCGTAGGTCGGAATAACTATGGCTACACCTTC.

The V and J genes are TRBV7-6 and TRBJ2-3; TRBD1 might be the D (6 bases). V lost 1 base and J lost 1, with 12 bases in between. The CDR3 is made up of 16 amino acids. CDR1 SGHVS and CDR2 FNYEAQ come from the germline V gene. The CDR3 DNA sequence: TGTGCCAGCAGCTTAGAGAGCAGGGGCCGCACAGATACGCAGTATTTT. This gives the protein CASSLESRGRTDTQYF.

The chain joins TRBV24-1 to TRBJ1-1, with D hard to call. Trimming removed 9 bases at V and 13 bases at J, with 8 bases between. Germline V gene data show CDR1 as KGHDR and CDR2 as SFDVKD. The CDR3 loop spans 8 amino acids. CDR3 sequence (DNA): TGTGCCACCCCCCAAGTTTTCTTT. Amino acid sequence: CATPQVFF.

For the CDR3, the DNA is TGTGCCAGCAGTGTGGGCGGTCACTCAGCCTACGAGCAGTACTTC. This encodes CASSVGGHSAYEQYF. V and J are TRBV6-2 or TRBV6-3 and TRBJ2-7, with unresolved D. V gave up 5 bases and J gave up 2 bases, with 16 bases separating them. The CDR3 spans 15 residues. Germline V gene data show CDR1 as MNHEY and CDR2 as SVGEGT.

This clone was counted once. The rearrangement links TRBV5-1 to TRBJ2-5; D call uncertain. Trimming left V 0 bases short and J 4 bases short, with 7 bases between. Looked up from germline, CDR1 is SGHRS and CDR2 is YFSETQ. This CDR3 is 13 amino acids long. The DNA for the CDR3 is TGCGCCAGCAGCTTGGGAGCCGCAGAGACCCAGTACTTC. Translated, it gives CASSLGAAETQYF.

This sequence joins TRBV2 and TRBJ2-7; TRBD2 matches 12 bases. The germline V gene has CDR1 SNHLY and CDR2 FYNNEI. CDR3 length: 15 residues. Trimming removed 6 bases from V and 2 bases from J; junction bases left unmatched: 5. CDR3 sequence (DNA): TGTGCCAGCAGGGGACTAGCGGGTCCTGCCTACGAGCAGTACTTC. Protein: CASRGLAGPAYEQYF.

The genes are TRBV19 and TRBJ2-7; 7 bases agree with TRBD2. CDR1 and CDR2 from the germline V gene are LNHDA and SQIVND (reference sequence). The CDR3 length is 15 residues. Trimming removed 2 bases from V and 4 bases from J; junction bases left unmatched: 8. The CDR3 coding sequence is TGTGCCAGTAGTATAAAGTGGGACTATATGTACGAGCAGTACTTC. Encoded protein: CASSIKWDYMYEQYF.

V gene TRBV27 combines with J gene TRBJ1-1, with a tentative D call TRBD1 (5 bases). The germline V and J ends were trimmed by 7 bases and 1 base, with 13 bases remaining between them. CDR3 length: 14 residues. Per the germline V gene, CDR1 is MNHEY and CDR2 is SMNVEV (reference sequence). CDR3 sequence (DNA): TGTGCCAGCAATAAGGGACTGACGAACACTGAAGCTTTCTTT. Translation gives CASNKGLTNTEAFF.

The V gene is TRBV6-5, the J gene TRBJ1-1, with D unresolved. Germline V gene data show CDR1 as MNHEY and CDR2 as SVGAGI. CDR3 size: 14 residues. Trimming stripped 2 bases from V and 5 bases from J, with 12 bases between. The CDR3 protein is CASSYGRGYTEAFF. The CDR3 region has the DNA TGTGCCAGCAGTTACGGGCGGGGTTATACTGAAGCTTTCTTT.

The chain couples TRBV19 to TRBJ1-1; TRBD1 is a possible D gene (5 bases). V lost 6 bases and J lost 13, with 15 bases in between. This CDR3 comprises 11 residues. CDR1 is LNHDA, CDR2 SQIVND, per germline (reference sequence). This CDR3 reads CASSVRDSVFF. CDR3 nucleotides: TGTGCCAGTAGCGTCCGGGACTCCGTTTTCTTT.

A single count supports this clone. The same CDR3 also results from other DNA sequences found in this sample. The chain employs TRBV21-1 and TRBJ1-6; the DNA was not compared with TRBD1, the D call given in the table. TRBV21-1 corresponds to a pseudogene. CDR3 length equals 18 residues. The CDR3 DNA reads TGTGCCAGCAGCAAGGGGCCTGCTAAGACAGGGCTTAATTCACCCCTCCACTTT. Encoded protein: CASSKGPAKTGLNSPLHF.

The V gene is TRBV7-8, the J gene TRBJ2-1; 7 positions match TRBD2. Germline lookup yields CDR1 SGHVS and CDR2 FQNEAQ. V trimming: 1 base; J trimming: 7 bases; junction bases outside the gene matches: 7. The CDR3 consists of 15 residues. The CDR3 coding sequence is TGTGCCAGCAGCTTAGAAGCGGGATTCAGTAATGAGCAGTTCTTC. Translation gives CASSLEAGFSNEQFF. The full variable domain, rest sourced from reference TRBV7-8 and TRBJ2-1, is GAGVSQSPRYKVAKRGQDVALRCDPISGHVSLFWYQQALGQGPEFLTYFQNEAQLDKSGLPSDRFFAERPEGSVSTLKIQRTQQEDSAVYLCASSLEAGFSNEQFFGPGTRLTVL.

V and J are TRBV18 and TRBJ1-2; D uncertain. The ends were cut back, 3 bases at V and 0 bases at J, with 5 bases in the middle. This CDR3 has 13 residues. Germline assignment: CDR1 KGHSH and CDR2 LQKENI. CDR3 region: CASSPQPNYGYTF. The DNA of the CDR3 is TGTGCCAGCTCACCCCAGCCTAACTATGGCTACACCTTC.

V gene TRBV20-1 combines with J gene TRBJ2-1; maybe TRBD2 (6 bases). The germline CDR1 and CDR2 sequences are DFQATT and SNEGSKA (reference sequence). The CDR3 sequence is 11 residues long. In DNA, the CDR3 is TGCAGCCACGATAGCGGCCATGAGCAGTTCTTC. Residues: CSHDSGHEQFF.

The chain uses TRBV6-6 and TRBJ1-2, with D maybe TRBD1 (5 bases). The germline V and J ends were trimmed by 6 bases and 4 bases, with 21 bases remaining between them. The CDR3 loop spans 16 amino acids. From germline, CDR1 is MNHNY and CDR2 SVGAGI (reference sequence). The CDR3 loop is CASSALRQRIVYGYTF. In DNA, the CDR3 is TGTGCCAGCAGCGCCCTCCGACAGCGGATAGTCTATGGCTACACCTTC.

CDR3 sequence reads: CASPGGNNSPLHF. Written as DNA, the CDR3 is TGTGCCAGCCCGGGAGGGAATAATTCACCCCTCCACTTT. The chain recombines TRBV2 with TRBJ1-6; no clear D gene. CDR3 length: 13 residues. Germline lookup yields CDR1 SNHLY and CDR2 FYNNEI. The V and J ends lost 8 bases and 5 bases respectively, with 10 bases between them.

In this sample, this clone turned up once. This rearrangement joins TRBV4-1 to TRBJ2-7; D may be TRBD1 or TRBD2 (6 bases each). The CDR3 runs 17 residues. V was pared by 0 bases and J by 3 bases, with 18 bases between. Germline V gives CDR1 MGHRA, CDR2 YSYEKL. The CDR3 loop reads CASSQEGWGAQDYEQYF. CDR3 coding DNA: TGCGCCAGCAGCCAAGAAGGGTGGGGGGCGCAGGACTACGAGCAGTACTTC.

The rearrangement uses TRBV19 and TRBJ2-3; possible D gene TRBD1, 5 bases. Germline V gene data show CDR1 as LNHDA and CDR2 as SQIVND (reference sequence). The V end lost 5 bases, the J end lost 4 bases, and 10 bases lay between the germline ends. CDR3 length: 13 amino acids. This chain's CDR3 is CASSASRADTQYF. The DNA for the CDR3 is TGTGCCAGTAGTGCCTCCAGGGCAGATACGCAGTATTTT.

This clone came up once. The chain recombines TRBV5-1 with TRBJ2-7, with TRBD1 as a possible D gene (7 bases). The CDR3 length is 14 residues. Trimming removed 0 bases from V and 6 bases from J, with 13 bases in between. Germline CDR1 and CDR2: SGHRS and YFSETQ. Here the CDR3 reads CASSLATGEAEQYF. CDR3 bases: TGCGCCAGCAGCTTGGCCACAGGGGAGGCCGAGCAGTACTTC.

The genes are TRBV28 and TRBJ1-5, with 7 bases lining up with TRBD1. Trimming at V came to 6 bases and at J to 7 bases, leaving 6 bases not matched to a gene. Germline CDR1 MDHEN, CDR2 SYDVKM. The CDR3 runs 13 residues. In nucleotides, the CDR3 is TGTGCCAGCAGGAGTACAGGGGTCCAGCCCCAGCATTTT. The encoded protein is CASRSTGVQPQHF.

This clone was observed a single time. This chain uses TRBV2 with TRBJ2-1, with 7 bases that match TRBD2. This CDR3 contains 13 residues. The trim removed 6 bases at V and 7 bases at J, leaving 6 bases unmatched. Germline V lookup: CDR1 SNHLY, CDR2 FYNNEI. The CDR3 loop reads CASRTRGWNEQFF. The DNA for the CDR3 is TGTGCCAGCAGAACGCGGGGGTGGAATGAGCAGTTCTTC. The entire variable domain, with the rest obtained from reference TRBV2 and TRBJ2-1, is as follows: EPEVTQTPSHQVTQMGQEVILRCVPISNHLYFYWYRQILGQKVEFLVSFYNNEISEKSEIFDDQFSVERPDGSNFTLKIRSTKLEDSAMYFCASRTRGWNEQFFGPGTRLTVL.

This chain uses TRBV5-6 with TRBJ1-5; no definite D call. The CDR3 contains 16 residues. Trimming pared 4 bases from V and 3 bases from J, leaving 17 bases between. The germline CDR1 and CDR2 sequences are SGHDT and YYEEEE. The CDR3 is CASSPRTGNFNQPQHF. The DNA of the CDR3 is TGTGCCAGCAGCCCTCGAACGGGGAATTTCAATCAGCCCCAGCATTTT.